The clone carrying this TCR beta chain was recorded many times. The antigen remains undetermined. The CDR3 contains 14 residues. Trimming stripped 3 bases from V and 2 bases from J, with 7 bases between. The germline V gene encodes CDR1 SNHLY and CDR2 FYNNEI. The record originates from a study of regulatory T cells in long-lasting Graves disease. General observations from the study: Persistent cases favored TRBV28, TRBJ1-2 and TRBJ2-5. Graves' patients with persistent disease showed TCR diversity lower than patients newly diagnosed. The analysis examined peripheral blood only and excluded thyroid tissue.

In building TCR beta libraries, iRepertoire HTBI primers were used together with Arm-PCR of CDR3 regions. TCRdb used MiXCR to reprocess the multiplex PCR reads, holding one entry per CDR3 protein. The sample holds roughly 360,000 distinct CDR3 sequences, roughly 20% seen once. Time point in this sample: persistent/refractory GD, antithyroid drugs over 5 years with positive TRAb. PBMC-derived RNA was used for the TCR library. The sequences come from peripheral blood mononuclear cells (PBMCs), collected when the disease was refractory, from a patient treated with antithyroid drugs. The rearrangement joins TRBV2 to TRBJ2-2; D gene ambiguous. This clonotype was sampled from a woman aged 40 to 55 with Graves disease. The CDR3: CASSDSGNTGELFF. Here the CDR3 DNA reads TGTGCCAGCAGTGATTCCGGCAACACCGGGGAGCTGTTTTTT.